This TCR beta chain was found in a study of blood T cell repertoires in COVID-19 (dated by TCRdb to 2020 to 2021). Some background on the complete study: Collaborator samples came from the United States, Italy and Spain and covered acute and convalescent phases of COVID-19. The material from the prospective study consisted of cDNA or gDNA derived from T cells, B-cell-depleted T cells, or PBMCs. Deeply sampled blood TCRbeta repertoires from subjects exposed to, actively infected with, or recovered from COVID-19 were included in the dataset. The repertoires were made available in a free public database intended to serve as a resource for research on the immune response to SARS-CoV-2. Samples were obtained from the ongoing ImmuneRACE study (first 160 participants) and from 1,254 subjects provided by 6 global collaborators. The sample metadata nearly always contained a de-identified subject ID, COVID-19 status, age in years and sex. HLA class I and class II types, where available, came from metadata supplied by the sample provider rather than from assay-based typing. The paper's findings and limits, for the study overall: Clinical and demographic metadata were provided uncurated, with the amount varying by source and participant.

Note on this clone: The clone's antigen remains unknown. Base quality data are lacking; no much larger clone is found one base away.

TCRbeta CDR3 regions were amplified from genomic DNA by means of the immunoSEQ Assay, a bias-controlled multiplex PCR. As for how the authors treated the data: Nucleated cell counts per sample were estimated from amplification of reference gene primers within the assay. To quantify the absolute abundance of each unique TCRbeta CDR3 rearrangement, sequence reads were collapsed and filtered. For each sample, productive Simpson clonality was calculated as the square root of Simpson's diversity index over productive rearrangements. Imported from immuneACCESS, the table was reduced by TCRdb to in-frame sequences with V and J called. These copies leave out some clones; in studies compared against another copy, an unresolved V gene accounts for under half, and the cause of the remainder is not known. That table supplies the V and J calls and clone size; D and trimming were determined from the DNA. Within this sample are hundreds of thousands of clones, with around 81% of them counted one time only. The top ten constitute around 4.1% of the sample.

The junction carries 13 bases between V and J, which are trimmed by 1 base and 4 bases respectively. Reading the germline V gene (reference sequence) gives CDR1 LGHDT and CDR2 YNNKEL. The CDR3 goes from the cysteine to the phenylalanine over 15 residues. Left in the record is the CDR3 DNA by itself, 45 bases read in frame from the first base. The collaborating institutions used their own protocols to collect whole blood in K2EDTA tubes. For TCRbeta analysis, collaborator samples were shipped as frozen whole blood, as isolated PBMCs, or as DNA extracted from either sample type. This sequence uses TRBV3-1 (or the pseudogene TRBV3-2) and TRBJ1-2, with no confidently assigned D gene. The TCR was taken from a woman in her fifties or sixties with active or convalescent COVID-19. The source material was peripheral blood. Here the CDR3 is given as CASSQGRSRGYGYTF. The DNA reads as follows: TGTGCCAGCAGCCAAGGTCGTAGTCGGGGCTATGGCTACACCTTC.